A single sample is the source of the 13 T cell receptor beta chains below, sequenced in a study of blood T cells in healthy people across ages. Next came a second PCR, run for about 7 to 12 cycles, which used a sample-barcoded 5' primer along with a J-beta primer mix. TCRdb re-derived calls from the 5' RACE reads in MiXCR, one entry per CDR3 protein. The sample has about 1.8 million distinct CDR3 sequences, 49% seen once. Sample: blood. The receptors come from a woman in her thirties or forties in good health.

The V call is TRBV7-1, the J call TRBJ1-1, with D perhaps matching TRBD1 (5 bases). TRBV7-1 is an ORF for which the function is uncertain. The CDR3 runs 15 residues. V lost 4 bases and J lost 0, with 12 bases in between. DNA of the CDR3: TGTGCCAGCAGCTTACCACAGGCTATGAACACTGAAGCTTTCTTT. Protein product: CASSLPQAMNTEAFF.

In its sample, this clonotype was seen once. The chain recombines TRBV25-1 with TRBJ1-2, with D hard to call. With 3 bases removed from V and 8 bases from J, the gap between germline ends came to 7 bases. The CDR3 is made up of 11 amino acids. CDR1 and CDR2 (germline): MGHDK, SYGVNS. The CDR3 reads CASSDHRGYTF. The CDR3 region has the DNA TGTGCCAGCAGTGATCATAGGGGCTACACCTTC.

This clonotype was seen only a few times. The V and J genes are TRBV7-8 and TRBJ1-2; TRBD1 matches at 7 bases. The junction had 6 bases not matched to a gene; V was cut back by 5 bases and J by 0 bases. CDR1 and CDR2 from the germline V gene are SGHVS and FQNEAQ. The CDR3 is 15 residues long. In DNA form, the CDR3 reads TGTGCCAGCAGCGCCCGGGACAGCGCTAACTATGGCTACACCTTC. It yields the protein CASSARDSANYGYTF.

The chain uses TRBV6-1 and TRBJ1-2; 8 bases agree with TRBD1. The junction had 7 bases not matched to a gene; V was cut back by 7 bases and J by 3 bases. This CDR3 comprises 14 residues. Germline CDR1 reads MNHNS; CDR2 reads SASEGT. CDR3 region: CASNRRTGYYGYTF. The CDR3 nucleotides read TGTGCCAGCAATCGCAGGACAGGGTACTATGGCTACACCTTC.

V and J are TRBV7-2 and TRBJ1-2; perhaps TRBD1 as D (5 bases). The length of the CDR3 is 13 residues. Germline lookup yields CDR1 SGHTA and CDR2 FQGNSA. Trimming left V 7 bases short and J 8 bases short, with 17 bases between. The CDR3 reads CASTDRRGAGYTF. The CDR3 coding sequence is TGTGCCAGCACCGACCGGAGGGGTGCGGGCTACACCTTC.

This clonotype was counted between two and nine times. The CDR3 loop is CATSDLQPTVHNEQFF. The CDR3 bases are TGTGCCACCAGTGATTTGCAACCGACAGTACACAATGAGCAGTTCTTC. The gene calls are TRBV24-1 and TRBJ2-1, with D maybe TRBD1 (5 bases). Trimming pared 0 bases from V and 5 bases from J, leaving 13 bases between. The CDR3 has 16 residues. CDR1 is KGHDR, CDR2 SFDVKD, per germline.

The chain carries TRBV7-9 and TRBJ2-5; the D is unclear. V was shortened by 1 base and J by 3 bases, with 12 bases between the two germline ends. CDR3 length equals 15 residues. CDR1 is SEHNR, CDR2 FQNEAQ, per germline (reference sequence). In DNA form, the CDR3 reads TGTGCCAGCAGCTTAGAAAGGGCCTACAAAGAGACCCAGTACTTC. This encodes CASSLERAYKETQYF.

The chain is built from TRBV20-1 and TRBJ2-1, with D unclear. Germline values: CDR1 DFQATT, CDR2 SNEGSKA (reference sequence). Trimming left V 2 bases short and J 8 bases short, with 16 bases between. This CDR3 spans 14 amino acids. The CDR3 is CSARMTHYSHEQFF. CDR3 nucleotide sequence: TGCAGTGCTAGAATGACGCATTACAGCCATGAGCAGTTCTTC.

The chain uses TRBV12-3 or TRBV12-4 and TRBJ2-5; 10 bases match TRBD2. CDR3 length: 19 residues. The junction had 17 bases not matched to a gene; V was cut back by 4 bases and J by 3 bases. The CDR3 DNA is TGTGCCAGCAGTTCGCGACCCCATTACCTAGCGGGGGAGGAAGAGACCCAGTACTTC. Translation: CASSSRPHYLAGEEETQYF.

The rearrangement links TRBV9 to TRBJ2-1, with 8 nucleotides matching TRBD2. The CDR3 extends over 16 amino acids. With V trimmed by 0 bases and J by 6 bases, 8 bases remained unmatched. CDR1 is SGDLS, CDR2 YYNGEE, per germline. This chain's CDR3 is CASSVEGAGAGNEQFF. The CDR3 DNA is TGTGCCAGCAGCGTAGAGGGAGCGGGAGCGGGCAATGAGCAGTTCTTC.

J is TRBJ2-3 and V is TRBV7-9; D uncertain. Looked up from germline, CDR1 is SEHNR and CDR2 is FQNEAQ (reference sequence). V lost 5 bases, J lost 4 bases, and 10 bases lay in between. This CDR3 comprises 13 residues. The CDR3: CASSLNSPDTQYF. CDR3 sequence (DNA): TGTGCCAGCAGCCTGAATTCGCCAGATACGCAGTATTTT. The full variable domain, in which reference TRBV7-9 and TRBJ2-3 provide the parts outside the CDR3, is DTGVSQNPRHKITKRGQNVTFRCDPISEHNRLYWYRQTLGQGPEFLTYFQNEAQLEKSRLLSDRFSAERPKGSFSTLEIQRTEQGDSAMYLCASSLNSPDTQYFGPGTRLTVL.

The chain employs TRBV27 and TRBJ2-7; either TRBD1 or TRBD2 may supply D (6 bases each). The DNA matches TRBJ2-5 better at its end, which makes the J call doubtful. The germline gives CDR1 MNHEY, CDR2 SMNVEV (reference sequence). This CDR3 region has 16 residues. The CDR3 coding sequence is TGTGCCAGCAGTTCGATGGGGGCTAGCGAAGATCAGACCCAGTACTTC. Its translation: CASSSMGASEDQTQYF.

In this sample, this clonotype turned up a few times. The chain combines TRBV20-1 with TRBJ2-3; possible D gene TRBD1, 5 bases. Trimming removed 0 bases from V and 5 bases from J, with 6 bases in between. The CDR3 contains 12 residues. CDR1 is DFQATT, CDR2 SNEGSKA, per germline (reference sequence). The CDR3 loop reads CSAREGLDTQYF. CDR3 in DNA: TGCAGTGCTAGAGAGGGGCTAGATACGCAGTATTTT.